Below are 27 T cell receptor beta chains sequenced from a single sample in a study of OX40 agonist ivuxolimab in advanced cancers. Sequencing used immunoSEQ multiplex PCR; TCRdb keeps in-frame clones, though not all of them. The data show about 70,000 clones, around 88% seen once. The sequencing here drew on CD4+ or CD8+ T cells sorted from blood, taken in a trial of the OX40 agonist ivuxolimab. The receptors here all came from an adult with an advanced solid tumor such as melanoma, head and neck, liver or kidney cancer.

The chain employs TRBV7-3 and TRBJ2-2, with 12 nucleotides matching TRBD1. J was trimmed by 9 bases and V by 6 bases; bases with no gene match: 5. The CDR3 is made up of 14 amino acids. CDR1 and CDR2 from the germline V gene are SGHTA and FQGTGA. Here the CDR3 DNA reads TGTGCCAGCAGGGCCGGGACAGGGGGCAGGGAGCTGTTTTTT. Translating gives CASRAGTGGRELFF.

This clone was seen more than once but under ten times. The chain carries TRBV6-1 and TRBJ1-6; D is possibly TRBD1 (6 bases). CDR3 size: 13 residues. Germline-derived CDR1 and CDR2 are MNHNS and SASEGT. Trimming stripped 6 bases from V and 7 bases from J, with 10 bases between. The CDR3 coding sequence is TGTGCCAGCAGCGGACAGAGCAATTCACCCCTCCACTTT. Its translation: CASSGQSNSPLHF.

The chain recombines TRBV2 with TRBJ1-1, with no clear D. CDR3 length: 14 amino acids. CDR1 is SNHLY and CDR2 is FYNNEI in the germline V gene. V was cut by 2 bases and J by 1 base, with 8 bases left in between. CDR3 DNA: TGTGCCAGCAGTGAAAAGGAGACGAACACTGAAGCTTTCTTT. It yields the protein CASSEKETNTEAFF.

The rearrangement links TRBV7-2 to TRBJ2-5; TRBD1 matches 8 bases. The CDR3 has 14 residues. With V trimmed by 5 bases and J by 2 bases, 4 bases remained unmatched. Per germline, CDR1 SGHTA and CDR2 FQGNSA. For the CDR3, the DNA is TGTGCCAGCAGCATTCGACAGGGGCAAGAGACCCAGTACTTC. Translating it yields CASSIRQGQETQYF.

The DNA of the CDR3 is TGTGCCAGCAGCTACCCCCGGACAGGGGGCTACGAGCAGTACTTC. It translates to CASSYPRTGGYEQYF. V and J are TRBV5-6 and TRBJ2-7, with 10 bases matching TRBD1. Germline trimming cut 3 bases from V and 3 bases from J; bases unmatched to any gene: 6. The CDR3 runs 15 residues. Per germline, CDR1 SGHDT and CDR2 YYEEEE.

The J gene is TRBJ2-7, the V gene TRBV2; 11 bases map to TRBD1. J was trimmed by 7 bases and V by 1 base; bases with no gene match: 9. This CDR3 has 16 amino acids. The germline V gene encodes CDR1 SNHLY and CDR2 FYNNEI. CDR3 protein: CASSEGPGQGAREQYF. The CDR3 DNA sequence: TGTGCCAGCAGTGAAGGCCCAGGACAGGGGGCGCGAGAGCAGTACTTC.

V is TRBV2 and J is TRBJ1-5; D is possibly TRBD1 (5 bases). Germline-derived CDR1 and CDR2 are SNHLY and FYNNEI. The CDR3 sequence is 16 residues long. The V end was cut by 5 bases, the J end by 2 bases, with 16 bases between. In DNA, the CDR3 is TGTGCCAGCAGTTCACCCCAGGGTTGGGGCAATCAGCCCCAGCATTTT. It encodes CASSSPQGWGNQPQHF.

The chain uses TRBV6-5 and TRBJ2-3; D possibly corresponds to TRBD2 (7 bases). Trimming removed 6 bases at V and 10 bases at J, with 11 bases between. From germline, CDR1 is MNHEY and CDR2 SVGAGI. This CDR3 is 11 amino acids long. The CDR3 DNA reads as TGTGCCAGCAGGGGGGCGGGGGCGCAGTATTTT. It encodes CASRGAGAQYF.

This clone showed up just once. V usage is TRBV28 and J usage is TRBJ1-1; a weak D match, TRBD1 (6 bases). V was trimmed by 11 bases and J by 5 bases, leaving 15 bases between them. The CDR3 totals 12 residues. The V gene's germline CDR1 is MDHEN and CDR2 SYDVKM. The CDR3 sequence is CAVAGGRTEAFF. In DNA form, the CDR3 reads TGTGCCGTAGCGGGGGGGCGGACTGAAGCTTTCTTT.

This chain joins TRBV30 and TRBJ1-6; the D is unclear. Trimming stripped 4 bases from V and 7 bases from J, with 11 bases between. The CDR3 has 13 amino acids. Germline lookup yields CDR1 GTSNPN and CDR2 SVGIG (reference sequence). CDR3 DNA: TGTGCCTGGAACGGCAGCGGGAATTCACCCCTCCACTTT. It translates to CAWNGSGNSPLHF.

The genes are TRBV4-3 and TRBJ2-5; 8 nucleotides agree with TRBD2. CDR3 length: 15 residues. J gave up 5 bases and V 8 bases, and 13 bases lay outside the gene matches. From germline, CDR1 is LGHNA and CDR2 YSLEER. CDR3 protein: CASAPSGSRGETQYF. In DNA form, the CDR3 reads TGCGCCAGCGCCCCAAGCGGGAGCCGAGGGGAGACCCAGTACTTC.

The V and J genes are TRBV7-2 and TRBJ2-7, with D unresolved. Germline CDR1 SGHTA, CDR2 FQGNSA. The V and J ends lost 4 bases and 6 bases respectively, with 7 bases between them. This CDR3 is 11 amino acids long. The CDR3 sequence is CASSSPAEQYF. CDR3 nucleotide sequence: TGTGCCAGCAGCTCCCCAGCCGAGCAGTACTTC.

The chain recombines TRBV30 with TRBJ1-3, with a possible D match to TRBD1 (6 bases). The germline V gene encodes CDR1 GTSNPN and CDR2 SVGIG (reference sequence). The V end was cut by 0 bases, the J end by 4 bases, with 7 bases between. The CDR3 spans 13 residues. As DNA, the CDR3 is TGTGCCTGGAGTGTAGACAGGGGAAACACCATATATTTT. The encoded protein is CAWSVDRGNTIYF.

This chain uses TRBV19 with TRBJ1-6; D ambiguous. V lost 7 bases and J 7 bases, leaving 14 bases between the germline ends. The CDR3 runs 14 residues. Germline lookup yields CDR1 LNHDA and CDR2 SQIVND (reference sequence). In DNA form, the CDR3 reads TGTGCCAGTACCGGCGGAGGAGGCAATTCACCCCTCCACTTT. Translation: CASTGGGGNSPLHF.

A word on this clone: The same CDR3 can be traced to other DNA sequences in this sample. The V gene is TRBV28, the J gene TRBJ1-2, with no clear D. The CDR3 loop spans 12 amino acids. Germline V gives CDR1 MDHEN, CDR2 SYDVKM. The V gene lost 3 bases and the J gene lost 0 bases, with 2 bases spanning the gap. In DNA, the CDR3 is TGTGCCAGCAGTTTGTCTAACTATGGCTACACCTTC. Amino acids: CASSLSNYGYTF.

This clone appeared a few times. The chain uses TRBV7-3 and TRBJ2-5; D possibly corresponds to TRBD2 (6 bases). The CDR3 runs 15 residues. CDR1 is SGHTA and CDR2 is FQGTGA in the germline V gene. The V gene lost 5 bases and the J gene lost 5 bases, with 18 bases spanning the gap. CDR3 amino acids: CASSPQSGWGETQYF. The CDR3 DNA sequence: TGTGCCAGCAGCCCCCAGAGCGGGTGGGGTGAGACCCAGTACTTC.

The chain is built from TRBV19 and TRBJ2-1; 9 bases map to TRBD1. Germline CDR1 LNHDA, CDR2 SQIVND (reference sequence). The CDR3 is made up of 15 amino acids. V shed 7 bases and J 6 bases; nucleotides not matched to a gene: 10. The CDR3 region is CASMPTGGSFNEQFF. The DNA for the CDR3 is TGTGCCAGTATGCCGACAGGGGGAAGCTTCAATGAGCAGTTCTTC. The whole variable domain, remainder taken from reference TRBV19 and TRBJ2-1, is DGGITQSPKYLFRKEGQNVTLSCEQNLNHDAMYWYRQDPGQGLRLIYYSQIVNDFQKGDIAEGYSVSREKKESFPLTVTSAQKNPTAFYLCASMPTGGSFNEQFFGPGTRLTVL.

In nucleotides, the CDR3 is TGTGCCAGCAGTGATCTTTCTGACTATCAGCCCCAGCATTTT. It translates to CASSDLSDYQPQHF. This chain links TRBV6-1 with TRBJ1-5; D not resolved. CDR3 length equals 14 residues. From germline, CDR1 is MNHNS and CDR2 SASEGT. The V end lost 3 bases, the J end lost 5 bases, and 11 bases lay between the germline ends.

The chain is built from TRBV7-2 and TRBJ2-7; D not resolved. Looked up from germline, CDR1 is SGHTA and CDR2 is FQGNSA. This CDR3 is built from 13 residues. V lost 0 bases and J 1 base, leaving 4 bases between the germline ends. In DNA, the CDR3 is TGTGCCAGCAGCTTAGCGCGGTCCTACGAGCAGTACTTC. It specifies CASSLARSYEQYF.

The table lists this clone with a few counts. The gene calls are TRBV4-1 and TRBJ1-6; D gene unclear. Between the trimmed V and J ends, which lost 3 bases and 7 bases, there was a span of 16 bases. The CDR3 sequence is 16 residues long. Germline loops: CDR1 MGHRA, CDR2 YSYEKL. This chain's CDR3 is CASSQGLDRWNSPLHF. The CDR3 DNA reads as TGCGCCAGCAGCCAGGGCTTGGACCGGTGGAATTCACCCCTCCACTTT.

The CDR3 reads CASSFSRENTGELFF. In DNA, the CDR3 is TGTGCCAGCAGCTTCTCACGAGAAAACACCGGGGAGCTGTTTTTT. This chain joins TRBV7-2 and TRBJ2-2; no clear D gene. Looked up from germline, CDR1 is SGHTA and CDR2 is FQGNSA. This CDR3 has 15 residues. V was shortened by 3 bases and J by 2 bases, with 10 bases between the two germline ends.

The CDR3 protein is CASSGGSGNTEAFF. DNA for the CDR3: TGTGCCAGCAGTGGGGGGAGCGGGAACACTGAAGCTTTCTTT. The chain couples TRBV6-1 to TRBJ1-1; weak D call: TRBD1 (5 bases). The germline V and J ends were trimmed by 4 bases and 1 base, with 10 bases remaining between them. CDR1 MNHNS and CDR2 SASEGT come from the germline V gene. The length of the CDR3 is 14 residues.

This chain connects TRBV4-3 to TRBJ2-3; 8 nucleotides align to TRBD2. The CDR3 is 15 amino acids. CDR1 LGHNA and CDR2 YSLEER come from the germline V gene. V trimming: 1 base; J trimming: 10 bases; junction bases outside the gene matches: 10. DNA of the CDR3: TGCGCCAGCAGCCAAGGGGGACTAGGAACCGCTGCGCAGTATTTT. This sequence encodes CASSQGGLGTAAQYF.

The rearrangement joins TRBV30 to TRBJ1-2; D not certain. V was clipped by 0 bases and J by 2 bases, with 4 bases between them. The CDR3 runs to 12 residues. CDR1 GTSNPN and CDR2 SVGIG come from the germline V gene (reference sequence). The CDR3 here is CAWSVLNYGYTF. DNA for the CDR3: TGTGCCTGGAGTGTACTGAACTATGGCTACACCTTC.

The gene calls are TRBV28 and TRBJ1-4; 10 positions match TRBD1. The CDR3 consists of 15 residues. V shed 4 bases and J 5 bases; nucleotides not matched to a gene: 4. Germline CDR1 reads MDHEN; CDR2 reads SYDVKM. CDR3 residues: CASSSPTGGNEKLFF. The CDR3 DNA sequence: TGTGCCAGCAGTTCCCCGACAGGGGGCAATGAAAAACTGTTTTTT.

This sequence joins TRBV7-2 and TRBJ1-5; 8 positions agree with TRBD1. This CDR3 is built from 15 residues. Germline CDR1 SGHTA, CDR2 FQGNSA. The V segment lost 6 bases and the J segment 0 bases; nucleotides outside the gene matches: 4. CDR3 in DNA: TGTGCCAGCAGAGTGACAGGGGATAGCAATCAGCCCCAGCATTTT. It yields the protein CASRVTGDSNQPQHF.

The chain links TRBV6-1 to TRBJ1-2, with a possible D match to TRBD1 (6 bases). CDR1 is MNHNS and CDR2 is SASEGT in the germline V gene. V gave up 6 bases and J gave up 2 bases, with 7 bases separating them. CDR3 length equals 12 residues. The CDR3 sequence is CASSTGNYGYTF. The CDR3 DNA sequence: TGTGCCAGCAGCACAGGGAACTATGGCTACACCTTC.